Listed here are 9 T cell receptor beta chains from one sample, sequenced in a study of OX40 agonist ivuxolimab in advanced cancers. Method: immunoSEQ multiplex PCR; TCRdb's copy keeps in-frame clones and lacks some. The table includes 55,000 to 90,000 clones, roughly 80% detected once. The input for sequencing was CD4+ or CD8+ T cells sorted from blood, taken in a trial of the OX40 agonist ivuxolimab. The origin of the receptors is an adult with an advanced solid tumor such as melanoma, head and neck, liver or kidney cancer.

Note on this clone: The junction differs from germline at one of its ends, possibly a read error. J is TRBJ2-3 and V is TRBV5-4; D may correspond to TRBD1 or TRBD2 (7 bases each). The germline V gene has CDR1 SGHNT and CDR2 YYREEE (reference sequence). The CDR3 extends over 13 amino acids. The CDR3 DNA reads as TGTGCCAGCAGCTTGGCAGGGGGGGCGAATTCCCCCTTT. Residues: CASSLAGGANSPF.

The gene calls are TRBV19 and TRBJ2-2; D tentatively reads TRBD1 or TRBD2 (6 bases each). The CDR3 covers 15 residues. The V and J ends lost 1 base and 8 bases respectively, with 14 bases between them. CDR1 and CDR2 from the germline V gene are LNHDA and SQIVND (reference sequence). CDR3 in DNA: TGTGCCAGTAGTATAGCCCCACGGGGGCAGGGGGAGCTGTTTTTT. Residues: CASSIAPRGQGELFF.

The V gene is TRBV6-5, the J gene TRBJ1-1, with a tentative D call TRBD1 (6 bases). The CDR3 runs 15 residues. Trimming pared 0 bases from V and 10 bases from J, leaving 18 bases between. Germline V lookup: CDR1 MNHEY, CDR2 SVGAGI. The CDR3 loop is CASSYSGRTALGAFF. CDR3 DNA: TGTGCCAGCAGTTACTCGGGCCGGACAGCCCTCGGAGCTTTCTTT.

The chain is built from TRBV9 and TRBJ1-2; D call uncertain. The CDR3 sequence is 13 residues long. The germline V gene encodes CDR1 SGDLS and CDR2 YYNGEE. V gave up 4 bases and J gave up 1 base, with 8 bases separating them. CDR3 region: CASSQDINYGYTF. As DNA, the CDR3 is TGTGCCAGCAGCCAAGACATTAACTATGGCTACACCTTC. The variable domain in full, completed from reference TRBV9 and TRBJ1-2, reads DSGVTQTPKHLITATGQRVTLRCSPRSGDLSVYWYQQSLDQGLQFLIQYYNGEERAKGNILERFSAQQFPDLHSELNLSSLELGDSALYFCASSQDINYGYTFGSGTRLTVV.

V usage is TRBV5-1 and J usage is TRBJ2-7, with 7 bases lining up with TRBD1. The germline V gene encodes CDR1 SGHRS and CDR2 YFSETQ. The length of the CDR3 is 14 residues. V trimming: 4 bases; J trimming: 1 base; junction bases outside the gene matches: 5. The CDR3: CASSGDSLSYEQYF. CDR3 bases: TGCGCCAGCAGCGGGGACAGTTTATCCTACGAGCAGTACTTC.

The chain carries TRBV5-5 and TRBJ1-4; tentatively, D is TRBD1 (5 bases). With 3 bases removed from V and 8 bases from J, the gap between germline ends came to 14 bases. This CDR3 is 14 amino acids long. Per the germline V gene, CDR1 is SGHKS and CDR2 is YYEKEE (reference sequence). This chain's CDR3 is CASSWGPLGEKLFF. CDR3 nucleotide sequence: TGTGCCAGCAGCTGGGGACCCCTTGGAGAAAAACTGTTTTTT.

The rearrangement uses TRBV19 and TRBJ1-3; 7 bases are a match to TRBD1. This CDR3 contains 14 residues. Germline V gene data show CDR1 as LNHDA and CDR2 as SQIVND (reference sequence). V lost 4 bases to trimming and J lost 0 bases; unmatched junction nucleotides: 0. The DNA for the CDR3 is TGTGCCAGTAGTAACAGGGGCTCTGGAAACACCATATATTTT. Residues: CASSNRGSGNTIYF.

Notes on this clone: Other nucleotide sequences from this sample produce the same CDR3. This chain connects TRBV18 to TRBJ2-5; TRBD1 agrees at 7 bases. V lost 3 bases, J lost 2 bases, and 0 bases stayed unmatched. Germline V CDR1 and CDR2: KGHSH, LQKENI. This CDR3 region has 13 residues. CDR3 amino acids: CASSPGQQETQYF. The DNA for the CDR3 is TGTGCCAGCTCACCGGGACAGCAAGAGACCCAGTACTTC.

The genes are TRBV18 and TRBJ2-7; 15 bases match TRBD2. The CDR3 spans 17 residues. Losses at the gene ends were 5 bases for V and 4 bases for J; bases not matched to a gene: 9. Germline CDR1 is KGHSH and CDR2 is LQKENI. The CDR3 bases are TGTGCCAGCTCAGTCTCCGGGACTAGCGGGGGGATGTACGAGCAGTACTTC. This sequence encodes CASSVSGTSGGMYEQYF.